A selection of T cell receptor beta chains follows, all from one sample in a study of blood T cell repertoires in COVID-19. Assay: immunoSEQ multiplex PCR; the TCRdb copy retains only in-frame clones and omits some. The data hold around 160,000 clones, with 70% to 90% observed a single time. The material sequenced was peripheral blood. The receptor set was obtained from a woman between 35 and 50 years old with active or convalescent COVID-19. Each CDR3 is given with its conserved first and last residue. The D gene is left open where the match is weak.

V gene: TRBV28
J gene: TRBJ1-1
D gene: .
CDR3 protein: CASPIRAGANTEAFF
CDR3 DNA: TGTGCCAGCCCTATCCGCGCAGGGGCGAACACTGAAGCTTTCTTT

V gene: TRBV6-5
J gene: TRBJ1-4
D gene: .
CDR3 protein: CASSPGAATNEKLFF
CDR3 DNA: TGTGCCAGCAGTCCGGGAGCTGCAACTAATGAAAAACTGTTTTTT

V gene: TRBV7-9
J gene: TRBJ1-2
D gene: .
CDR3 protein: CASSSEGTVRTGGYTF
CDR3 DNA: TGTGCCAGCAGCTCCGAAGGAACGGTGAGAACAGGTGGCTACACCTTC

V gene: TRBV4-1
J gene: TRBJ2-3
D gene: .
CDR3 protein: CASSQAQAVLADTQYF
CDR3 DNA: TGCGCCAGCAGCCAAGCCCAGGCCGTGTTGGCAGATACGCAGTATTTT

V gene: TRBV3-1/TRBV3-2
J gene: TRBJ1-2
D gene: .
CDR3 protein: CASRSLGRAGVYGYTF
CDR3 DNA: TGTGCCAGCAGAAGCTTGGGGAGGGCGGGAGTATATGGCTACACCTTC

V gene: TRBV4-3
J gene: TRBJ2-5
D gene: TRBD2
CDR3 protein: CASSQDLAGGETQYF
CDR3 DNA: TGCGCCAGCAGCCAAGATCTAGCGGGAGGGGAGACCCAGTACTTC

V gene: TRBV7-2
J gene: TRBJ1-5
D gene: TRBD1
CDR3 protein: CASSEGGTGGILKPQHF
CDR3 DNA: TGTGCCAGCAGCGAGGGAGGGACAGGGGGCATTTTAAAGCCCCAGCATTTT

V gene: TRBV18
J gene: TRBJ2-7
D gene: .
CDR3 protein: CASSPQDYRYEQYF
CDR3 DNA: TGTGCCAGCTCACCACAGGACTACCGTTACGAGCAGTACTTC

V gene: TRBV2
J gene: TRBJ2-7
D gene: TRBD1
CDR3 protein: CASSDGKGGAGDEQYF
CDR3 DNA: TGTGCCAGCAGTGATGGGAAAGGGGGCGCCGGCGACGAGCAGTACTTC

V gene: TRBV28
J gene: TRBJ2-3
D gene: TRBD1
CDR3 protein: CASSLTGQGALFSQILSSTDTQYF
CDR3 DNA: TGTGCCAGCAGCCTGACAGGACAGGGTGCTTTATTTTCCCAAATTCTTTCTAGCACAGATACGCAGTATTTT

V gene: TRBV2
J gene: TRBJ2-3
D gene: TRBD1
CDR3 protein: CASSPQGAGTDTQYF
CDR3 DNA: TGTGCCAGCAGTCCTCAGGGGGCCGGTACAGATACGCAGTATTTT

V gene: TRBV11-2
J gene: TRBJ2-2
D gene: .
CDR3 protein: CASSWRYRETGELFF
CDR3 DNA: TGTGCCAGCAGCTGGAGGTATCGGGAAACCGGGGAGCTGTTTTTT

V gene: TRBV28
J gene: TRBJ1-6
D gene: .
CDR3 protein: CASSRGYNSPLHF
CDR3 DNA: TGTGCCAGCAGTCGGGGGTATAATTCACCCCTCCACTTT

V gene: TRBV6-6
J gene: TRBJ2-7
D gene: .
CDR3 protein: CASSPPASSYEQYF
CDR3 DNA: TGTGCCAGCAGTCCCCCTGCCAGCTCCTACGAGCAGTACTTC